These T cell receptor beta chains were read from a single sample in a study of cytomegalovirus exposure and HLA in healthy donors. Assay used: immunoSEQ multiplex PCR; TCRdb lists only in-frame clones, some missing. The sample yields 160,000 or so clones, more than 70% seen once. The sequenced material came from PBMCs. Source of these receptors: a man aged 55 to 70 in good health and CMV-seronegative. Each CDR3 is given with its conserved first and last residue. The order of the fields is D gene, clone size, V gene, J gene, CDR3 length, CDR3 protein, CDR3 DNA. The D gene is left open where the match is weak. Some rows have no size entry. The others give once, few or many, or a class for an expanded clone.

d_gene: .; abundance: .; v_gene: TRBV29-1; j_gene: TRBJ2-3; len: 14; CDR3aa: CSPRAAGGTDTQYF; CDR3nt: TGCAGCCCCAGGGCCGCAGGGGGGACAGATACGCAGTATTTT
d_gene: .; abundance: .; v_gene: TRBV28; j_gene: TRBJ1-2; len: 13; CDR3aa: CASSEGGGDGYTF; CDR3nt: TGTGCCAGCAGCGAGGGTGGGGGCGATGGCTACACCTTC
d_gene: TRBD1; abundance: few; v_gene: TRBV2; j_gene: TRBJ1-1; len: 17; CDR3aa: CASSELTGSYPNTEAFF; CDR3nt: TGTGCCAGCAGTGAATTGACAGGGTCGTATCCGAACACTGAAGCTTTCTTT
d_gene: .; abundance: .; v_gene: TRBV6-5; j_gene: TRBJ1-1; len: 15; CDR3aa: CASSPSGTRNTEAFF; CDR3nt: TGTGCCAGCAGTCCCTCCGGGACACGGAACACTGAAGCTTTCTTT
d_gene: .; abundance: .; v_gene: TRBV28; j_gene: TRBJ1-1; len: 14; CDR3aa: CASSLWGANTEAFF; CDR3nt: TGTGCCAGCAGTTTATGGGGGGCTAACACTGAAGCTTTCTTT
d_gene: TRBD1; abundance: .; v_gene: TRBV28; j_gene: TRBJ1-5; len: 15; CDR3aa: CASSLGQGAIQPQHF; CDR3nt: TGTGCCAGCAGTTTAGGGCAGGGGGCAATTCAGCCCCAGCATTTT
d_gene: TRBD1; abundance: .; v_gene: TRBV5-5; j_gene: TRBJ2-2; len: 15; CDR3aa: CASSWDRISSGELFF; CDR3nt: TGTGCCAGCAGCTGGGACAGGATATCCAGCGGGGAGCTGTTTTTT
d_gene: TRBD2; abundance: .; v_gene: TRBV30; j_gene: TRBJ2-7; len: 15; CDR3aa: CAWSPGLAGVHEQYF; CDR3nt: TGTGCCTGGAGCCCGGGACTAGCGGGAGTACACGAGCAGTACTTC
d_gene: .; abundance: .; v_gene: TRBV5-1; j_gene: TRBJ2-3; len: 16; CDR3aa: CASSWTGSKELGTQYF; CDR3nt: TGCGCCAGCAGCTGGACCGGGAGTAAGGAGTTGGGTACGCAGTATTTT
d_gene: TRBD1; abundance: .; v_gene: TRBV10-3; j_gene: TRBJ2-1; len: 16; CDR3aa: CAISPKGQNLFSEQFF; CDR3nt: TGTGCCATCAGCCCTAAGGGACAGAACCTTTTCTCCGAGCAGTTCTTC
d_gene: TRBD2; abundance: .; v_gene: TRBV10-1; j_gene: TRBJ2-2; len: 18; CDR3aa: CASSDQGLAGLNTGELFF; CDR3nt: TGCGCCAGCAGTGACCAAGGACTAGCGGGACTGAACACCGGGGAGCTGTTTTTT
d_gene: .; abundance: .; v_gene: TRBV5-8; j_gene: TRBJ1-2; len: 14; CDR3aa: CASIRGGRNYGYTF; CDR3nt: TGTGCCAGCATCCGGGGGGGACGGAACTATGGCTACACCTTC
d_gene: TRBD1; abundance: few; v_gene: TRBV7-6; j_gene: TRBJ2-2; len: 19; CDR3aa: CASSLNIRQGGKNTGELFF; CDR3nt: TGTGCCAGCAGCTTAAACATCCGACAGGGGGGGAAGAACACCGGGGAGCTGTTTTTT
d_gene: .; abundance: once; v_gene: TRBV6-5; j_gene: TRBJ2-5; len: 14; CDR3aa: CASRTGGTVGTQYF; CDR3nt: TGTGCCAGCAGAACTGGGGGGACGGTGGGGACCCAGTACTTC
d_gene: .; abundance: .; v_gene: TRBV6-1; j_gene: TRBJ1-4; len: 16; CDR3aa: CASSGGQSTTNEKLFF; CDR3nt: TGTGCCAGCAGTGGCGGACAGAGCACAACTAATGAAAAACTGTTTTTT
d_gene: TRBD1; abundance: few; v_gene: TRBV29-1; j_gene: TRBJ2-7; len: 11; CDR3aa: CSAGQGLEQYF; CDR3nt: TGCAGCGCGGGACAGGGTCTCGAGCAGTACTTC
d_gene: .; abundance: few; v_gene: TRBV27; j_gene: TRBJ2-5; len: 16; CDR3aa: CASTPFLEGRTGAQYF; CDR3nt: TGTGCCAGCACCCCTTTTTTGGAGGGCCGGACTGGGGCCCAGTACTTC
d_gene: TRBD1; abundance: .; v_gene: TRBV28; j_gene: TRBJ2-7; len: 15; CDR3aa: CASNSGQGIWNEQYF; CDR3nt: TGTGCCAGCAATTCTGGACAGGGAATTTGGAACGAGCAGTACTTC
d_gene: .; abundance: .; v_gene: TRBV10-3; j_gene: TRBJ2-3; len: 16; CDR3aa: CAIRGSVVIATDTQYF; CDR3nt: TGTGCCATCAGAGGCTCCGTGGTGATAGCAACAGATACGCAGTATTTT
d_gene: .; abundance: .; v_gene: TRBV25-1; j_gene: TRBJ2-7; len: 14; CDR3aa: CASSDPDRSYEQYF; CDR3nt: TGTGCCAGCAGTGATCCTGACAGGAGCTACGAGCAGTACTTC
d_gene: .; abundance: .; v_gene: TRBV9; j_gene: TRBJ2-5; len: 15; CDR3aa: CASSVLARAQETQYF; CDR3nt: TGTGCCAGCAGCGTTCTAGCGAGAGCACAAGAGACCCAGTACTTC
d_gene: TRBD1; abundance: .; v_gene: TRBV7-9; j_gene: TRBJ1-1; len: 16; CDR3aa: CASSFPTGARDTEAFF; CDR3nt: TGTGCCAGCAGCTTTCCAACAGGGGCTCGGGACACTGAAGCTTTCTTT
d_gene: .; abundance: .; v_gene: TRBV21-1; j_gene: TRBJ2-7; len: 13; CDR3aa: CAIGGIGPYEQYF; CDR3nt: TGTGCCATTGGGGGCATCGGCCCCTACGAGCAGTACTTC
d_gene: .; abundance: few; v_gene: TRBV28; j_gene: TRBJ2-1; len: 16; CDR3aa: CASSYPSGSSYNEQFF; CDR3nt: TGTGCCAGCAGTTACCCCAGCGGAAGCTCCTACAATGAGCAGTTCTTC
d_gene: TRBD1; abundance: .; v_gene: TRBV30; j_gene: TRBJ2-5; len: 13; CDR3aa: CAWSNRGPETQYF; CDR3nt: TGTGCCTGGAGTAACAGGGGCCCCGAGACCCAGTACTTC
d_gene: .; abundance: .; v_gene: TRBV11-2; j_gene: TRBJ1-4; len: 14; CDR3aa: CASSLSPTNEKLFF; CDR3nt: TGTGCCAGCAGCTTGTCCCCGACTAATGAAAAACTGTTTTTT
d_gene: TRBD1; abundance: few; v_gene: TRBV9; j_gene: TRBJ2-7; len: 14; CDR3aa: CASSVERQGYEQYF; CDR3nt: TGTGCCAGCAGCGTCGAAAGACAGGGCTACGAGCAGTACTTC
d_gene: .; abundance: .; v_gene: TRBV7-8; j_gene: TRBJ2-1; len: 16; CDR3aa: CASSLARFGVTDEQFF; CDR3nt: TGTGCCAGCAGCTTAGCGCGTTTCGGGGTTACGGATGAGCAGTTCTTC
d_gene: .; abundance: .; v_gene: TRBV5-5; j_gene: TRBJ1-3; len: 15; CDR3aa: CASSLGAGPQGTIYF; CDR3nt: TGTGCCAGCAGCTTGGGGGCAGGGCCCCAGGGCACCATATATTTT
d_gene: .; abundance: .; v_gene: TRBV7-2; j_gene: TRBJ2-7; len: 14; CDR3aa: CASSLGSGVDEQYF; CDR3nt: TGTGCCAGCAGCTTAGGGAGCGGAGTGGACGAGCAGTACTTC
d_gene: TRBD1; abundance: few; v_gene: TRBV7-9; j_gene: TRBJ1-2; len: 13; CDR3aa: CSCTTGGPYGYTF; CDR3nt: TGTTCCTGTACCACAGGGGGCCCCTATGGCTACACCTTC
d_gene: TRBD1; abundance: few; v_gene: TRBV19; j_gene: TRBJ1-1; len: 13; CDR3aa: CASISQGGTEAFF; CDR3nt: TGTGCCAGTATTAGCCAGGGGGGCACTGAAGCTTTCTTT
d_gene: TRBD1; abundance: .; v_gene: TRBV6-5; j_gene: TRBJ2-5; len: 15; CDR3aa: CASSYGQGLGETQYF; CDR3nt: TGTGCCAGCAGTTACGGACAGGGACTGGGAGAGACCCAGTACTTC
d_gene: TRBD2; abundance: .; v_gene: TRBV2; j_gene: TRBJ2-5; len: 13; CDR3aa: CASRGLAPETQYF; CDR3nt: TGTGCCAGCAGGGGACTAGCACCAGAGACCCAGTACTTC
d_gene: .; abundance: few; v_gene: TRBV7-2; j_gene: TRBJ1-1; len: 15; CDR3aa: CASSLVQGSNTEAFF; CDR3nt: TGTGCCAGCAGCTTAGTACAGGGTTCGAACACTGAAGCTTTCTTT
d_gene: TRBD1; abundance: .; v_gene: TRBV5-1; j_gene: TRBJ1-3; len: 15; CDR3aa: CASSDRTGAGNTIYF; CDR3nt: TGCGCCAGCAGCGATCGGACAGGGGCAGGAAACACCATATATTTT
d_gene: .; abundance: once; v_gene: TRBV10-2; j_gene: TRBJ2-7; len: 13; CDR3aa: CASSLGSSYEQYF; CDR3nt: TGCGCCAGCAGTTTGGGGAGCTCCTACGAGCAGTACTTC
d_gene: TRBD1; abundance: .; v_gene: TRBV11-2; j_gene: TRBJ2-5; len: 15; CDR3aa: CASSLPGQSQETQYF; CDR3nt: TGTGCCAGCAGCCTCCCGGGACAGAGCCAAGAGACCCAGTACTTC
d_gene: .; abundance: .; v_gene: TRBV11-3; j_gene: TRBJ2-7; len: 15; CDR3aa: CASSLDLGGLYEQYF; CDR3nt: TGTGCCAGCAGCTTAGATCTGGGGGGGCTGTACGAGCAGTACTTC
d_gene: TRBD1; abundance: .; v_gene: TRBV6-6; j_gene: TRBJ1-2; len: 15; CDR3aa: CASSYGTGGGYGYTF; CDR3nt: TGTGCCAGCAGTTATGGGACAGGTGGGGGATATGGCTACACCTTC
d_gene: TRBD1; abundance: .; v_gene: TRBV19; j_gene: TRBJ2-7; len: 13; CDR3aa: CASSSRQGYEQYF; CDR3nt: TGTGCCAGTAGTTCCCGACAGGGCTACGAGCAGTACTTC
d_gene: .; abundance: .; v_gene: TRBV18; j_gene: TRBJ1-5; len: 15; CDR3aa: CASSRQAYSNQPQHF; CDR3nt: TGTGCCAGCTCACGACAGGCCTATAGCAATCAGCCCCAGCATTTT
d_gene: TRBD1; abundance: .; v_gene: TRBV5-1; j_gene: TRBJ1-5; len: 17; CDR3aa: CASSLEGAGVGNQPQHF; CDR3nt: TGCGCCAGCAGCTTGGAGGGGGCAGGGGTCGGCAATCAGCCCCAGCATTTT
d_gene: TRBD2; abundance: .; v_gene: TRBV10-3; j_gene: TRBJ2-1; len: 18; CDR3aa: CAISVRVAGGPGNNEQFF; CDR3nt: TGTGCCATCAGTGTTAGGGTAGCGGGAGGGCCAGGGAACAATGAGCAGTTCTTC
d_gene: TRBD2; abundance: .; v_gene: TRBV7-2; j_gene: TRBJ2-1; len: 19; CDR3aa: CASSSPREKTSGGYNEQFF; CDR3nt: TGTGCCAGCAGCTCACCCCGAGAGAAGACTAGCGGGGGATACAATGAGCAGTTCTTC
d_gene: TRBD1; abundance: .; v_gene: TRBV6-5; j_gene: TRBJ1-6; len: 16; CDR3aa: CASSSDRGLYNSPLHF; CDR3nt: TGTGCCAGCAGTTCGGACAGGGGGCTGTATAATTCACCCCTCCACTTT
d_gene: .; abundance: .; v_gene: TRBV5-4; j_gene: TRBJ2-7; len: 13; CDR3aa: CASLKQGLQEQYF; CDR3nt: TGTGCCAGCCTGAAACAGGGTTTGCAAGAGCAGTACTTC
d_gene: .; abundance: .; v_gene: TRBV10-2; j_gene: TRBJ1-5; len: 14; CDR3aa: CASSYGQGGQPQHF; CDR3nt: TGCGCCAGCAGTTACGGGCAGGGAGGTCAGCCCCAGCATTTT
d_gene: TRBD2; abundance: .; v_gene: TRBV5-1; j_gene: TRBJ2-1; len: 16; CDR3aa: CASSLGWTSGRKEQFF; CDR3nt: TGCGCCAGCAGCTTGGGATGGACTAGCGGGAGAAAGGAGCAGTTCTTC
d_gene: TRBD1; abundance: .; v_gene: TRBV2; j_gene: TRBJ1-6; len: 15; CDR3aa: CASGPLQGAGSPLHF; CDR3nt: TGTGCCAGCGGCCCTCTACAGGGGGCAGGTTCACCCCTCCACTTT
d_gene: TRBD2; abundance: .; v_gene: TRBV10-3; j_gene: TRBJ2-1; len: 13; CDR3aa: CAIGGTSGGVGFF; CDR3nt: TGTGCCATCGGCGGGACTAGCGGGGGGGTCGGGTTCTTC
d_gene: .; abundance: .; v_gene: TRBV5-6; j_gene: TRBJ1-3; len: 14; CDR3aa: CASSLVSSGNTIYF; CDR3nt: TGTGCCAGCAGCTTGGTGTCATCTGGAAACACCATATATTTT
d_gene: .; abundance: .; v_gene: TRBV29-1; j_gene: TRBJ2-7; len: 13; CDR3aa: CSVESEGVYEQYF; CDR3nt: TGCAGCGTTGAGTCGGAGGGAGTCTACGAGCAGTACTTC
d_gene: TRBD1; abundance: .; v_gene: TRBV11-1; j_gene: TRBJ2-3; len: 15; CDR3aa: CASSLGTVSTDTQYF; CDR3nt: TGTGCCAGCAGCCTAGGGACAGTCAGCACAGATACGCAGTATTTT